This T cell receptor beta chain originates from a study of shared clonotypes between healthy human individuals. This clone was seen a single time. Its cognate antigen is unknown. The ends were cut back, 5 bases at V and 2 bases at J, with 10 bases in the middle. CDR3 length equals 15 residues. The germline gives CDR1 LNHDA, CDR2 SQIVND (reference sequence). General study results and limits: Across four donors, naive CD4 shared 5% to 5.5%, naive CD8 over 3%, memory CD4 more than 2%, memory CD8 about 0.4%. In general, naive subsets displayed greater estimated richness than memory subsets did.

Methods used by the authors: Quality scores were absent from the junction-only immunoSEQ sequences, so filtering differed. Sequencing was performed with immunoSEQ multiplex PCR; in TCRdb, only in-frame clones are kept and a portion is missing. V and J calls and clone size follow that table, whereas D and trimming were derived from the DNA. This sample yields some 500,000 clones, of which 90% to 96% are seen a single time; 0.06% belongs to the top ten. All participating donors were Caucasian adults from Nashville, Tennessee. The gene calls are TRBV19 and TRBJ2-6, with D possibly being TRBD1 (6 bases). Sequencing input: naive CD4+ T cells sorted from blood. As to subset: CD45RA+ positively selected. The sequence came from a woman aged 25 to 39 in good health. This CDR3 reads CASSSHRAGANVLTF. The DNA of the CDR3 is TGTGCCAGTAGTTCTCACAGGGCTGGGGCCAACGTCCTGACTTTC.